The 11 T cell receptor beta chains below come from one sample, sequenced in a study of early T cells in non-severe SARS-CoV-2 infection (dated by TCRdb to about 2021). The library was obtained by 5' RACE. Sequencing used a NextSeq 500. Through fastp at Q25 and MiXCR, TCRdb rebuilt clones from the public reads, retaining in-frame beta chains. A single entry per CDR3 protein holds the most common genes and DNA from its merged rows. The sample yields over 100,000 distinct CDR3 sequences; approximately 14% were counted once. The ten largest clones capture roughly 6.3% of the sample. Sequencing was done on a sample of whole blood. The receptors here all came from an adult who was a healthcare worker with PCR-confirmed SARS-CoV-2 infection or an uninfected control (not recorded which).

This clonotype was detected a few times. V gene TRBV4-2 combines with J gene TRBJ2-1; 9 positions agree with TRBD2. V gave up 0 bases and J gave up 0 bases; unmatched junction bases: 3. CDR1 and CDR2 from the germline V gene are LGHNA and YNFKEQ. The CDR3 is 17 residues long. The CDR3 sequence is CASSQDKAGGSYNEQFF. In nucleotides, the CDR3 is TGTGCCAGCAGCCAAGATAAAGCGGGAGGCTCCTACAATGAGCAGTTCTTC.

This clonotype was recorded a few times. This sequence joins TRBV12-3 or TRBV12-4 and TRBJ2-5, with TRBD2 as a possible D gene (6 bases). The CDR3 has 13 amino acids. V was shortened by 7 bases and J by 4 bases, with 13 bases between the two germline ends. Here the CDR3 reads CASTSGTGETQYF. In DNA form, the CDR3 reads TGTGCCAGCACCTCTGGGACTGGAGAGACCCAGTACTTC.

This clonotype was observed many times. The CDR3 loop is CASSPGQGAREQYF. The DNA for the CDR3 is TGCGCCAGCAGCCCCGGACAGGGGGCTAGAGAGCAGTACTTC. The rearrangement joins TRBV4-1 to TRBJ2-7, with 11 bases lining up with TRBD1. This CDR3 spans 14 amino acids. The germline CDR1 and CDR2 sequences are MGHRA and YSYEKL. The V and J ends lost 4 bases and 7 bases, in that order; junction bases with no gene match: 6.

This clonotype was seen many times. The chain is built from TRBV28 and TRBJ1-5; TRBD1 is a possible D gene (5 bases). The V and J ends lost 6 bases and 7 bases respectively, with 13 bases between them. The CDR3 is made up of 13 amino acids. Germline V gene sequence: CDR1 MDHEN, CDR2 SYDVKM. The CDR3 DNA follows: TGTGCCAGCAGGGGGGGGGAAGTGCAGCCCCAGCATTTT. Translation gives CASRGGEVQPQHF.

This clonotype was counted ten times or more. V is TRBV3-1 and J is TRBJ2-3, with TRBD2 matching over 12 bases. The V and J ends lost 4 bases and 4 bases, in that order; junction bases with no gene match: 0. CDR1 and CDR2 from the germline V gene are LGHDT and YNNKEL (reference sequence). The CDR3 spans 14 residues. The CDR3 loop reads CASSRLAGADTQYF. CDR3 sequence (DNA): TGTGCCAGCAGCCGACTAGCGGGAGCAGATACGCAGTATTTT.

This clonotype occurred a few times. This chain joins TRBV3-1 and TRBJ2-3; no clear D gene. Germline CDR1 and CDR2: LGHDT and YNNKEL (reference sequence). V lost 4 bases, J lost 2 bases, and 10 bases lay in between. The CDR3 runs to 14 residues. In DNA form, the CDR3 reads TGTGCCAGCAGCCTGGGCGGCGTCACAGATACGCAGTATTTT. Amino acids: CASSLGGVTDTQYF.

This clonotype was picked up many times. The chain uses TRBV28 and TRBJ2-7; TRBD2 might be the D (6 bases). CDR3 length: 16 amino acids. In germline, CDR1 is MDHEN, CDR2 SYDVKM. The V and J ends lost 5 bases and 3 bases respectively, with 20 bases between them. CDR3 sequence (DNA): TGTGCCAGCAGTCCTCTCATCCAACAGGAGGGCTACGAGCAGTACTTC. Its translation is CASSPLIQQEGYEQYF.

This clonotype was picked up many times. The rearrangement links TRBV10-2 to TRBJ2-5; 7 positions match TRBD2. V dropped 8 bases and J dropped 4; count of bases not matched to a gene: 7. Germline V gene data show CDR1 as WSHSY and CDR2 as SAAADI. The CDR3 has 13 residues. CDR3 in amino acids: CASFREVGETQYF. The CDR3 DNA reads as TGCGCCAGCTTCCGGGAGGTAGGAGAGACCCAGTACTTC.

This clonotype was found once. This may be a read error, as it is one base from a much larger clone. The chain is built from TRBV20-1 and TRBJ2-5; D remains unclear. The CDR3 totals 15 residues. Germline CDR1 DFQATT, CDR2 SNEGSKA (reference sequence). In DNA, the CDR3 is TGCGGTGCAAGTGACTGGGGAACGGCCCAAGAGACCCAGTACTTC. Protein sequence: CGASDWGTAQETQYF.

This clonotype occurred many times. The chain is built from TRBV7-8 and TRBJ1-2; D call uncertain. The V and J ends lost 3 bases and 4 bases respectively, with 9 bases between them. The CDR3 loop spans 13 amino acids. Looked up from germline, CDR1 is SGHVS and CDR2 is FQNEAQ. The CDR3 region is CASSLGRSYGYTF. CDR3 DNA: TGTGCCAGCAGCTTGGGCAGATCCTATGGCTACACCTTC.

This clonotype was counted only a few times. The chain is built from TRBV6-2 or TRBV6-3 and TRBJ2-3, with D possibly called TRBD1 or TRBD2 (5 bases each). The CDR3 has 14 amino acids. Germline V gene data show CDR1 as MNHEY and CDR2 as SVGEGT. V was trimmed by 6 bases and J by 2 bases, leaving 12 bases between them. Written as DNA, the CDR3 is TGTGCCAGCAGAAGAGGGGCCTACACAGATACGCAGTATTTT. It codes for CASRRGAYTDTQYF.